The rows below give T cell receptor beta chains drawn from one sample of a study of Ad26.COV2.S vaccination and SARS-CoV-2 variants. Clones were sequenced by immunoSEQ multiplex PCR, and TCRdb holds only the in-frame ones, with some missing. The top ten clones hold roughly 13% of a sample with some 480,000 clones, roughly 85% of them seen once. The starting material was peripheral blood, obtained in a trial of Ad26.COV2.S vaccine versus placebo. The receptors come from a person aged 18-60 years who received the Ad26.COV2.S COVID-19 vaccine or a placebo. Both conserved end residues are part of each CDR3. Each record gives: V gene, clone size, J gene, D gene, CDR3 DNA, CDR3 protein. D genes are given only for firm matches. Rows give clone size only sometimes, using once, few, many, or a class for an expanded clone.

>TRBV18|-|TRBJ1-2|-
TGTGCCAGCTCACCACTGGGGGCCCTACTGGGTAACTATGGCTACACCTTC
CASSPLGALLGNYGYTF
>TRBV9|-|TRBJ2-7|-
TGTGCCAGCAGCGTAGCTGGGCTAGCTATCTACGAGCAGTACTTC
CASSVAGLAIYEQYF
>TRBV7-3|-|TRBJ2-1|-
TGTGCCAGCAGCTCCGGACACCCGGGACTCCAAGACAATGAGCAGTTCTTC
CASSSGHPGLQDNEQFF
>TRBV28|-|TRBJ2-5|-
TGTGCCAGCAGCCTAGGCGGACTCCAAGAGACCCAGTACTTC
CASSLGGLQETQYF
>TRBV19|once|TRBJ2-5|-
TGTGCCAGTAGTATAGGTAGTAGGACAGTTGAAGAGACCCAGTACTTC
CASSIGSRTVEETQYF
>TRBV11-2|few|TRBJ1-1|-
TGTGCCAGCAGCTTGGAAGGGACGGCGAACACTGAAGCTTTCTTT
CASSLEGTANTEAFF
>TRBV10-3|-|TRBJ1-1|-
TGTGCCATCAGTGAGAGCCTAGCACAGTTGAACACTGAAGCTTTCTTT
CAISESLAQLNTEAFF
>TRBV20-1|once|TRBJ1-1|-
TGCAGTGCTGCCCGAGCGGTAGAAGCTTTCTTT
CSAARAVEAFF
>TRBV10-3|-|TRBJ1-4|-
TGTGCCATCAGTGAGGGACGGGCAACTAATGAAAAACTGTTTTTT
CAISEGRATNEKLFF
>TRBV10-1|-|TRBJ2-7|TRBD2
TGCGCCAGCAGTGACCCTAGCGGGAGAGTCTACGAGCAGTACTTC
CASSDPSGRVYEQYF
>TRBV3-1/TRBV3-2|-|TRBJ1-2|-
TGTGCCACCGGACTGCCTGTCACCTTC
CATGLPVTF
>TRBV18|-|TRBJ1-1|-
TGTGCCAGCTCACCAATGGGACGGGGCACTGAAGCTTTCTTT
CASSPMGRGTEAFF
>TRBV28|-|TRBJ2-5|TRBD1
TGTGCCAGCAGTTCCCACCGGGACAGTCTACGGACCCAGTACTTC
CASSSHRDSLRTQYF
>TRBV19|-|TRBJ2-1|TRBD1
TGTGCCAGTACAGAGACAGGGAACTACAATGAGCAGTTCTTC
CASTETGNYNEQFF
>TRBV4-2|-|TRBJ2-2|-
TGTGCCAGCAGCCAAGATGTGAGTCGGGGCGCCACCGGGGAGCTGTTTTTT
CASSQDVSRGATGELFF
>TRBV25-1|-|TRBJ1-1|-
TGTGCCAGCAGAGGGGACGGATTGAACACTGAAGCTTTCTTT
CASRGDGLNTEAFF
>TRBV27|-|TRBJ1-6|TRBD1
TGTGCCAGCAGGCCGGAGAAGGGGGCCACCTATAATTCACCCCTCCACTTT
CASRPEKGATYNSPLHF
>TRBV7-2|-|TRBJ1-2|-
TGTGCCAGCAGCCCCGTTGTGAGGGGCGGCTACACCTTC
CASSPVVRGGYTF
>TRBV7-9|few|TRBJ2-1|-
TGTGCCAGCAAGGGGGACTACAATGAGCAGTTCTTC
CASKGDYNEQFF
>TRBV2|once|TRBJ2-2|TRBD2
TGTGCCAGCAGTCTGACTAGCGGGACCGGGGAGCTGTTTTTT
CASSLTSGTGELFF
>TRBV19|-|TRBJ1-3|-
TGTGCCAGCCTCGGGGGAACCCTCTCTGGAAACACCATATATTTT
CASLGGTLSGNTIYF
>TRBV13|-|TRBJ1-6|-
TGTGCCAGCAGCCCCAAAACAGGGCTTGTTTCACCCCTCCACTTT
CASSPKTGLVSPLHF
>TRBV3-1/TRBV3-2|-|TRBJ1-6|-
TGTGCCAGCAGCCTCCAGACCGCGGCGGCTGATTCACCCCTCCACTTT
CASSLQTAAADSPLHF
>TRBV6-5|-|TRBJ2-6|-
TGTGCCAGCAGTTCCGGGACATCCAACGTCCTGACTTTC
CASSSGTSNVLTF
>TRBV28|once|TRBJ1-1|-
TGTGCCAGCAGTTTAGGGGCAGGGGTCAACACTGAAGCTTTCTTT
CASSLGAGVNTEAFF
>TRBV29-1|once|TRBJ2-3|-
TGCAGCGTCACTAGTCCTAGCACAGATACGCAGTATTTT
CSVTSPSTDTQYF
>TRBV6-5|once|TRBJ1-1|TRBD1
TGTGCCAGCAGTTTGACAGGGGGGAACACTGAAGCTTTCTTT
CASSLTGGNTEAFF
>TRBV4-3|-|TRBJ2-1|-
TGCGCCAGCAGCCAACAGCCGGCCGATAGCTCCTACAATGAGCAGTTCTTC
CASSQQPADSSYNEQFF
>TRBV6-1|-|TRBJ1-6|-
TGTGCCAGCAGTGCCCTTGGGGGGTTGACCTATAATTCACCCCTCCACTTT
CASSALGGLTYNSPLHF
>TRBV28|once|TRBJ1-4|-
TGTGCCAGCAGACCCGGGACTAATGAAAAACTGTTTTTT
CASRPGTNEKLFF
>TRBV7-6|-|TRBJ2-2|-
TGTGCCAGCAGCCTCAGCCCGGGACCCTCGAACACCGGGGAGCTGTTTTTT
CASSLSPGPSNTGELFF
>TRBV15|-|TRBJ1-2|-
TGTGCCACCAGCCCGACGGGAGTCTATGGCTACACCTTC
CATSPTGVYGYTF
>TRBV28|-|TRBJ1-5|-
TGTGCCAGCAGTGGTGGCAATCAGCCCCAGCATTTT
CASSGGNQPQHF
>TRBV6-5|-|TRBJ1-2|-
TGTGCCAGCAGTTCCTGGCGGGGTGGCTACACCTTC
CASSSWRGGYTF
>TRBV5-4|-|TRBJ1-2|-
TGTGCCAGCAGCCTAGAGACAGGTCAGGGCTACACCTTC
CASSLETGQGYTF
>TRBV6-2/TRBV6-3|-|TRBJ2-7|-
TGTGCCAGCACCCCAGGGAGGGGGACAGTCTACGAGCAGTACTTC
CASTPGRGTVYEQYF
>TRBV7-2|-|TRBJ1-1|-
TGTGCCAGCAGCTTAGTAACTCCTGAAGCTTTCTTT
CASSLVTPEAFF
>TRBV19|many|TRBJ1-4|-
TGTGCCAGTAGTATACTCAAAACCGAAAAACTGTTTTTT
CASSILKTEKLFF
>TRBV6-6|-|TRBJ1-5|TRBD1
TGTGCCAGCAGCAGGGGGCCTCTAGGCAATCAGCCCCAGCATTTT
CASSRGPLGNQPQHF
>TRBV24-1|-|TRBJ2-1|-
TGTGCCACCAGTGATTTTTTGGGCAATGAGCAGTTCTTC
CATSDFLGNEQFF
>TRBV7-7|-|TRBJ2-5|-
TGTGCCAGCAGCTTAGGGCAGGGAAAGACCCAGTACTTC
CASSLGQGKTQYF
>TRBV28|few|TRBJ1-5|-
TGTGCCAGCAGTTATTCGGGTCAGCCCCAGCATTTT
CASSYSGQPQHF
>TRBV2|-|TRBJ1-2|-
TGTGCCAGCAGCTCGGTTGGGGGGGACTATGGCTACACCTTC
CASSSVGGDYGYTF
>TRBV5-4|-|TRBJ2-3|-
TGTGCCAGCAGCACCGGTAGCACAGATACGCAGTATTTT
CASSTGSTDTQYF
>TRBV4-2|-|TRBJ2-1|TRBD2
TGTGCCAGCAGCCAATCCCCGGGACTAGCGTCCTACAATGAGCAGTTCTTC
CASSQSPGLASYNEQFF
>TRBV11-3|-|TRBJ2-7|-
TGTGCCAGCAGCTTAGGAGGGGGATTTCTCGAGCAGTACTTC
CASSLGGGFLEQYF
>TRBV7-6|-|TRBJ2-2|TRBD2
TGTGCCAGCAGCTCGCCGGGACTAGCGGGATTTACCGGGGAGCTGTTTTTT
CASSSPGLAGFTGELFF
>TRBV18|-|TRBJ1-5|TRBD1
TGTGCCAGCTCATCAATCGGGACAGCGGACGGGGGGCCCCAGCATTTT
CASSSIGTADGGPQHF
>TRBV6-1|-|TRBJ2-7|-
TGTGCCAGCAGTGAAGCGCGGTTTACAGGCCTGGGGGCCTACGAGCAGTACTTC
CASSEARFTGLGAYEQYF
>TRBV7-2|-|TRBJ2-2|-
TGTGCCAGCAGCTTATCCCCCAGCACCGGGGAGCTGTTTTTT
CASSLSPSTGELFF
>TRBV11-1|-|TRBJ2-5|TRBD1
TGTGCCAGCAGCAACCGACCGGGACAGGCTGGCGAGACCCAGTACTTC
CASSNRPGQAGETQYF
>TRBV2|many|TRBJ2-7|TRBD2
TGTGCCAGCAGACGAGGACTAGCGGAAACCTACGAGCAGTACTTC
CASRRGLAETYEQYF